A single sample gave rise to the 12 T cell receptor beta chains below, sequenced in a study of response to subunit inactivated influenza vaccine. TCRdb analysed the RT-PCR reads with MiXCR anew, one entry per CDR3 protein. Here the sample spans over 650,000 distinct CDR3 sequences, about 18% being singletons. The sample was PBMCs from blood, taken 5 days after vaccination. These receptors were taken from a man between 45 and 60 years old who received an inactivated influenza vaccine.

This clonotype was detected ten times or more. The chain carries TRBV27 and TRBJ2-7; 12 bases align to TRBD1. The CDR3 totals 15 residues. In germline, CDR1 is MNHEY, CDR2 SMNVEV (reference sequence). V shed 5 bases, J shed 4 bases, and the junction held 6 bases outside the gene matches. The CDR3 nucleotides read TGTGCCAGCAGTATGGGGACAGGGGGCTTGTACGAGCAGTACTTC. It yields the protein CASSMGTGGLYEQYF.

The CDR3 region is CASSLIGHSPLHF. In DNA form, the CDR3 reads TGTGCCAGCAGTTTAATCGGGCATTCACCCCTCCACTTT. This chain joins TRBV12-3 or TRBV12-4 and TRBJ1-6; D unresolved. V was pared by 2 bases and J by 8 bases, with 7 bases between. The CDR3 is 13 residues long.

The table lists this clonotype with many counts. The chain recombines TRBV10-2 with TRBJ1-6; D not certain. The V end lost 7 bases, the J end lost 7 bases, and 14 bases lay between the germline ends. This CDR3 contains 14 residues. CDR1 and CDR2 from the germline V gene are WSHSY and SAAADI. The CDR3: CASTAASQNSPLHF. The CDR3 nucleotides are TGCGCCAGCACGGCAGCTTCCCAAAATTCACCCCTCCACTTT.

This rearrangement joins TRBV9 to TRBJ1-2; the match to TRBD1 covers 7 bases. CDR3 length: 16 residues. With V trimmed by 0 bases and J by 0 bases, 5 bases remained unmatched. Germline assignment: CDR1 SGDLS and CDR2 YYNGEE. The CDR3: CASSVGPGGANYGYTF. The CDR3 DNA follows: TGTGCCAGCAGCGTAGGGCCAGGGGGAGCTAACTATGGCTACACCTTC.

This clonotype was detected only a few times. The V gene is TRBV7-2, the J gene TRBJ2-3, with D possibly TRBD2 on 5 matching bases. CDR1 is SGHTA, CDR2 FQGNSA, per germline. V dropped 1 base and J dropped 2 bases, with 13 bases sitting between them. The length of the CDR3 is 16 residues. Here the CDR3 DNA reads TGTGCCAGCAGCTTAGGGCTAGCCTTTAACACAGATACGCAGTATTTT. Protein: CASSLGLAFNTDTQYF.

This rearrangement joins TRBV20-1 to TRBJ1-6; a possible D gene is TRBD1 (5 bases). The germline V and J ends were trimmed by 2 bases and 8 bases, with 13 bases remaining between them. Per the germline V gene, CDR1 is DFQATT and CDR2 is SNEGSKA (reference sequence). The CDR3 loop spans 14 amino acids. CDR3: CSARRDATHSPLHF. Written as DNA, the CDR3 is TGCAGTGCTAGACGGGACGCGACCCATTCACCCCTCCACTTT.

This clonotype occurred many times. The genes are TRBV5-1 and TRBJ2-1; no clear D gene. CDR1 is SGHRS and CDR2 is YFSETQ in the germline V gene. V was clipped by 2 bases and J by 0 bases, with 9 bases between them. The length of the CDR3 is 15 residues. CDR3 in DNA: TGCGCCAGCAGCTTAGCTCTGAGCTCCTACAATGAGCAGTTCTTC. This codes for CASSLALSSYNEQFF.

The table lists this clonotype with a few counts. The chain has TRBV7-2 and TRBJ1-1; TRBD1 aligns across 7 bases. V trimming: 2 bases; J trimming: 0 bases; junction bases outside the gene matches: 24. Germline V gene sequence: CDR1 SGHTA, CDR2 FQGNSA. The CDR3 is made up of 22 amino acids. CDR3 amino acids: CASSLREIIEGGGQPMNTEAFF. CDR3 bases: TGTGCCAGCAGCTTACGGGAGATTATTGAGGGAGGGGGACAGCCCATGAACACTGAAGCTTTCTTT.

V gene TRBV9 combines with J gene TRBJ1-3; 7 bases match TRBD1. The ends lost 3 bases at V and 0 bases at J; junction bases unmatched: 3. The length of the CDR3 is 15 residues. In germline, CDR1 is SGDLS, CDR2 YYNGEE. As DNA, the CDR3 is TGTGCCAGCAGCGCACGACAGGGCTCTGGAAACACCATATATTTT. Its translation: CASSARQGSGNTIYF.

In this sample, this clonotype turned up a few times. This rearrangement joins TRBV24-1 to TRBJ1-1; a weak D match, TRBD1 (5 bases). The germline gives CDR1 KGHDR, CDR2 SFDVKD. Deletions cut 5 bases from V and 9 bases from J, with 12 bases between. This CDR3 comprises 12 residues. CDR3: CATSGTGTQAFF. The CDR3 DNA reads as TGTGCCACCAGTGGCACCGGGACCCAAGCTTTCTTT.

This clonotype was seen once. It may be a read error: a sequence one base away is much more abundant. This chain links TRBV20-1 with TRBJ2-4; 7 bases fit TRBD1. The CDR3 covers 13 residues. Germline lookup yields CDR1 DFQATT and CDR2 SNEGSKA (reference sequence). CDR3 amino acids: CSASGTAKNSQYF. CDR3 nucleotide sequence: TGCAGTGCTTCCGGGACAGCCAAAAACAGTCAGTACTTC.

The sample holds a few counts of this clonotype. This rearrangement joins TRBV29-1 to TRBJ2-3; no firm D call. The CDR3 contains 14 residues. The V gene's germline CDR1 is SQVTM and CDR2 ANQGSEA. V shed 4 bases and J shed 2 bases, with 13 bases lying between them. The CDR3 nucleotides read TGCAGCGTTGGATTCGGAACAGTCACAGATACGCAGTATTTT. Its protein is CSVGFGTVTDTQYF.